These 24 T cell receptor beta chains share one sample of origin, sequenced in a study of T cells after yellow fever vaccination (dated by TCRdb to the late 2010s). Libraries were prepared through 5' RACE. The listed sequencing device is Illumina HiSeq 2500. TCRdb reworked the public reads: Q25 trimming with fastp, MiXCR clone assembly, productive beta chains retained. Each CDR3 protein appears once, grouped with its most common genes and DNA. The table for this sample lists a few hundred thousand distinct CDR3 sequences; approximately 10% of them were counted only once. The ten largest clones represent 18% of the sample. The treatment or condition tag for this specimen amounts to: live attenuated yellow fever vaccine strain. Source: PBMCs, taken on the day of the first yellow fever vaccination. These receptors originate from a man aged 18 to 35 who received the YFV17D yellow fever vaccine.

There are a few counts of this clonotype. The V and J genes are TRBV5-1 and TRBJ1-1; perhaps TRBD1 as D (5 bases). V dropped 5 bases and J dropped 1 base, with 12 bases sitting between them. The CDR3 is 14 amino acids. The germline gives CDR1 SGHRS, CDR2 YFSETQ. Here the CDR3 reads CASSLFDRNTEAFF. CDR3 DNA: TGCGCCAGCAGTTTGTTCGACAGGAACACTGAAGCTTTCTTT.

The rearrangement uses TRBV12-3 or TRBV12-4 and TRBJ2-2; 10 nucleotides align to TRBD2. V trimming: 4 bases; J trimming: 7 bases; junction bases outside the gene matches: 6. The CDR3 length is 15 residues. The CDR3 DNA is TGTGCCAGCAGTTACAGCGGGGGGGCCGTCGGGGAGCTGTTTTTT. Its translation is CASSYSGGAVGELFF.

This clonotype was observed at least ten times. CDR3: CASSWTGGYEQYF. Written as DNA, the CDR3 is TGTGCCAGCAGCTGGACAGGGGGCTACGAGCAGTACTTC. This sequence joins TRBV7-2 and TRBJ2-7; 10 bases map to TRBD1. Germline trimming cut 4 bases from V and 3 bases from J; bases unmatched to any gene: 0. Germline V gene sequence: CDR1 SGHTA, CDR2 FQGNSA. This CDR3 is 13 amino acids long.

This clonotype occurred a few times. This chain uses TRBV4-1 with TRBJ2-2, with a weak D call TRBD2 (6 bases). The CDR3 is 15 residues long. V lost 0 bases to trimming and J lost 3 bases, with 8 bases between them. From germline, CDR1 is MGHRA and CDR2 YSYEKL. Here the CDR3 DNA reads TGCGCCAGCAGCCAAGATCGGGAGTACACCGGGGAGCTGTTTTTT. Protein sequence: CASSQDREYTGELFF.

The chain couples TRBV20-1 to TRBJ2-3; D is perhaps TRBD2 (5 bases). Between the trimmed V and J ends, which lost 6 bases and 2 bases, there was a span of 15 bases. CDR1 and CDR2 (germline): DFQATT, SNEGSKA (reference sequence). This CDR3 is built from 14 residues. The CDR3 protein is CSAKISGITDTQYF. CDR3 DNA sequence: TGCAGTGCCAAAATATCCGGGATCACAGATACGCAGTATTTT.

The V and J genes are TRBV7-2 and TRBJ1-4; TRBD1 aligns across 7 bases. Germline V lookup: CDR1 SGHTA, CDR2 FQGNSA. J lost 8 bases, V lost 0 bases, and 6 bases had no gene match. The CDR3 sequence is 15 residues long. The CDR3, as DNA: TGTGCCAGCAGCTTAGCGGGCCAGGGGGTAGAAAAACTGTTTTTT. Its protein is CASSLAGQGVEKLFF.

The chain carries TRBV12-3 or TRBV12-4 and TRBJ1-2; 9 bases agree with TRBD1. V shed 1 base and J 5 bases; nucleotides not matched to a gene: 20. The CDR3 consists of 20 residues. Written as DNA, the CDR3 is TGTGCCAGCAGTTTAGGTCTTAGAGTGGACAGGGGACTACTAGGTTATGGCTACACCTTC. Translating gives CASSLGLRVDRGLLGYGYTF.

The chain couples TRBV12-3 or TRBV12-4 to TRBJ2-1, with TRBD2 matching 10 bases. V gave up 6 bases and J gave up 2 bases; unmatched junction bases: 13. The CDR3 length is 18 residues. The CDR3 DNA is TGTGCCAGCAGCCCAGCGGGGGGGCCGTCCAATCCCTACAATGAGCAGTTCTTC. It encodes CASSPAGGPSNPYNEQFF.

This clonotype has more than one count but fewer than ten. V and J are TRBV20-1 and TRBJ2-3, with a weak D call TRBD1 (7 bases). V dropped 4 bases and J dropped 9 bases, with 23 bases sitting between them. The germline V gene has CDR1 DFQATT and CDR2 SNEGSKA (reference sequence). This CDR3 contains 15 residues. The CDR3 bases are TGCAGTGCTATAGATGGGGGCCAGGGGGGAGTGACGCAGTATTTT. Protein product: CSAIDGGQGGVTQYF.

The V gene is TRBV4-1, the J gene TRBJ2-3, with unresolved D. Germline V gives CDR1 MGHRA, CDR2 YSYEKL. V was trimmed by 8 bases and J by 4 bases, leaving 22 bases between them. This CDR3 is 16 amino acids long. For the CDR3, the DNA is TGCGCCAGCGACCCCGGTCCTTCGGGCTCCGCAGATACGCAGTATTTT. This codes for CASDPGPSGSADTQYF.

This chain joins TRBV7-9 and TRBJ2-3; D may be TRBD1 or TRBD2 (5 bases each). Germline values: CDR1 SEHNR, CDR2 FQNEAQ (reference sequence). The CDR3 totals 15 residues. The V gene lost 5 bases and the J gene lost 6 bases, with 18 bases spanning the gap. As DNA, the CDR3 is TGTGCCAGCAGCGGGACCCGCCTCTTACTGGATACGCAGTATTTT. Its protein product is CASSGTRLLLDTQYF.

The rearrangement uses TRBV10-3 and TRBJ1-1; TRBD1 aligns across 11 bases. Germline lookup yields CDR1 ENHRY and CDR2 SYGVKD. The CDR3 sequence is 15 residues long. The trim removed 6 bases at V and 5 bases at J, leaving 8 bases unmatched. The CDR3 is CAIRPGTGGFTEAFF. The DNA for the CDR3 is TGTGCCATCAGGCCCGGGACAGGGGGTTTTACTGAAGCTTTCTTT.

The gene calls are TRBV6-2 or TRBV6-3 and TRBJ2-1; TRBD1 might be the D (6 bases). The CDR3 is 12 amino acids. CDR1 and CDR2 from the germline V gene are MNHEY and SVGEGT. Trimming shortened V by 8 bases and J by 5 bases, and 10 bases separated the two germline ends. This CDR3 is CASAGQNNEQFF. CDR3 nucleotides: TGTGCCAGCGCAGGACAGAACAATGAGCAGTTCTTC.

This clonotype was recorded at least ten times. V is TRBV7-8 and J is TRBJ2-1, with 8 bases lining up with TRBD2. V was pared by 1 base and J by 12 bases, with 8 bases of the junction left unmatched. The CDR3 consists of 14 residues. The germline V gene has CDR1 SGHVS and CDR2 FQNEAQ. The CDR3 region has the DNA TGTGCCAGCAGCTTAGGACTAGCGACAATGAGGCAGTTCTTC. It codes for CASSLGLATMRQFF.

The rearrangement joins TRBV4-1 to TRBJ2-1; 11 bases map to TRBD2. Looked up from germline, CDR1 is MGHRA and CDR2 is YSYEKL. V trimming: 3 bases; J trimming: 3 bases; junction bases outside the gene matches: 4. CDR3 length: 16 residues. This chain's CDR3 is CASSHSLAGGYNEQFF. CDR3 nucleotide sequence: TGCGCCAGCAGCCACTCTCTAGCGGGGGGCTACAATGAGCAGTTCTTC.

The chain carries TRBV11-2 and TRBJ1-6, with a weak D call TRBD1 (6 bases). The CDR3 runs to 18 residues. V lost 5 bases, J lost 3 bases, and 20 bases lay in between. Germline values: CDR1 SGHAT, CDR2 FQNNGV. CDR3 protein: CASSHLFRQDLYNSPLHF. CDR3 DNA: TGTGCCAGCAGCCACCTTTTCCGACAGGACCTCTATAATTCACCCCTCCACTTT. Supplemented by reference TRBV11-2 and TRBJ1-6, the full variable domain reads EAGVAQSPRYKIIEKRQSVAFWCNPISGHATLYWYQQILGQGPKLLIQFQNNGVVDDSQLPKDRFSAERLKGVDSTLKIQPAKLEDSAVYLCASSHLFRQDLYNSPLHFGNGTRLTVT.

This clonotype has a handful of counts. The chain couples TRBV7-3 to TRBJ2-1; no clear D gene. Germline V gene sequence: CDR1 SGHTA, CDR2 FQGTGA. The V end lost 4 bases, the J end lost 5 bases, and 15 bases lay between the germline ends. The CDR3 sequence is 15 residues long. This chain's CDR3 is CASSSHLGQDNEQFF. The CDR3 nucleotides are TGTGCCAGCAGCTCCCACCTTGGCCAAGACAATGAGCAGTTCTTC.

This clonotype came up once. This chain joins TRBV20-1 and TRBJ2-1; 8 bases are shared with TRBD2. CDR1 DFQATT and CDR2 SNEGSKA come from the germline V gene (reference sequence). Trimming cost V 6 bases and J 3 bases; bases outside gene matches: 22. This CDR3 contains 19 residues. The CDR3 nucleotides are TGCAGTGCCACCGGGAGCGGGGGAGCACCCTGGTATGTCTACAATGAGCAGTTCTTC. Its translation is CSATGSGGAPWYVYNEQFF.

Ten or more counts support this clonotype. The genes are TRBV5-6 and TRBJ2-2; TRBD2 is a possible D gene (6 bases). CDR1 and CDR2 (germline): SGHDT, YYEEEE. V lost 4 bases and J 4 bases, leaving 17 bases between the germline ends. This CDR3 has 16 amino acids. The CDR3 loop is CASSQPGLGGTGELFF. The CDR3 nucleotides read TGTGCCAGCAGCCAACCGGGCCTGGGGGGCACCGGGGAGCTGTTTTTT.

This clonotype was counted only a few times. This chain connects TRBV2 to TRBJ2-2; 8 positions agree with TRBD1. Germline loops: CDR1 SNHLY, CDR2 FYNNEI. V lost 4 bases, J lost 7 bases, and 5 bases stayed unmatched. This CDR3 is 14 amino acids long. For the CDR3, the DNA is TGTGCCAGCAGTGGGACAGGGATACACGGGGAGCTGTTTTTT. It encodes CASSGTGIHGELFF.

In its sample, this clonotype was seen many times. The chain has TRBV7-2 and TRBJ2-2; D perhaps matches TRBD2 (6 bases). V gave up 3 bases and J gave up 4 bases, with 12 bases separating them. Germline CDR1 SGHTA, CDR2 FQGNSA. The CDR3 covers 15 residues. The CDR3 loop is CASSFTGGGTGELFF. The CDR3 region has the DNA TGTGCCAGCAGCTTCACCGGGGGTGGCACCGGGGAGCTGTTTTTT.

This sequence joins TRBV6-5 and TRBJ2-1; D is unclear. The germline V gene has CDR1 MNHEY and CDR2 SVGAGI. The CDR3 runs 14 residues. V dropped 0 bases and J dropped 3 bases, with 6 bases sitting between them. CDR3 sequence: CASSYSQVYNEQFF. In DNA form, the CDR3 reads TGTGCCAGCAGTTACTCTCAAGTCTACAATGAGCAGTTCTTC.

The rearrangement joins TRBV20-1 to TRBJ2-5; D may correspond to TRBD1 or TRBD2 (6 bases each). The length of the CDR3 is 14 residues. V lost 5 bases, J lost 5 bases, and 18 bases lay in between. Germline lookup yields CDR1 DFQATT and CDR2 SNEGSKA (reference sequence). CDR3 coding DNA: TGCAGTGCTTACGGGGGCGCCGGGTGGGAGACCCAGTACTTC. Encoded protein: CSAYGGAGWETQYF.

This clonotype occurred a few times. The V gene is TRBV7-3, the J gene TRBJ2-2; no definite D call. Trimming removed 4 bases from V and 1 base from J, with 13 bases in between. Per the germline V gene, CDR1 is SGHTA and CDR2 is FQGTGA. CDR3 length: 16 amino acids. CDR3 amino acids: CASSSQLGMNTGELFF. The CDR3 DNA sequence: TGTGCCAGCAGCTCACAATTGGGGATGAACACCGGGGAGCTGTTTTTT.